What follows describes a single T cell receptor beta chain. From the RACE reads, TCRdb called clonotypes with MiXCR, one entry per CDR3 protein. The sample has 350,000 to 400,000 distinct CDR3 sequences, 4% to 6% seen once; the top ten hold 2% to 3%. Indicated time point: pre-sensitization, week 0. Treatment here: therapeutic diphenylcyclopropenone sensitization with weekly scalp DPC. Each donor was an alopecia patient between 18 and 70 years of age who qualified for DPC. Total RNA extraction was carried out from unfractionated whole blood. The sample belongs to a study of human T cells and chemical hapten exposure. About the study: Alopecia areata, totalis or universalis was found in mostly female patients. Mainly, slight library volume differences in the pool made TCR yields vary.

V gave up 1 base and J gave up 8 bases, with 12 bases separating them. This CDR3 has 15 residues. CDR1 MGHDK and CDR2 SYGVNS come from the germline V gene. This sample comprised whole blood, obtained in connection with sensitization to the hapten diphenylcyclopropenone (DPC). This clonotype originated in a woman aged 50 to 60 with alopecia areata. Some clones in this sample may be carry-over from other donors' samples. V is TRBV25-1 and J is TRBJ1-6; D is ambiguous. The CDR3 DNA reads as TGTGCCAGCAGTGAATCCCGGGGTTGGGATTCACCCCTCCACTTT. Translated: CASSESRGWDSPLHF.